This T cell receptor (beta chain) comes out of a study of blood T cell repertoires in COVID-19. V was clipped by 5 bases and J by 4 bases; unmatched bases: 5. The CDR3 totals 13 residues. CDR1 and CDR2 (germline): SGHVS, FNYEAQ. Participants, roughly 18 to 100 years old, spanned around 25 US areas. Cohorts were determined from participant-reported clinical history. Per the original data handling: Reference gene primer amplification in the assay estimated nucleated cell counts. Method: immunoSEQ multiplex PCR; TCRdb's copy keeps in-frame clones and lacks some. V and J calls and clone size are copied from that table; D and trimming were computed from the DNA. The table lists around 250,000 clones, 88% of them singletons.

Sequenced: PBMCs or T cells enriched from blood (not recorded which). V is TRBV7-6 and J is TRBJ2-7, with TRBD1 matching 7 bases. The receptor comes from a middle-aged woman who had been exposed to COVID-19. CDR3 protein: CASSQDRVYEQYF. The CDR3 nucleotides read TGTGCCAGCAGCCAAGACAGGGTGTACGAGCAGTACTTC.